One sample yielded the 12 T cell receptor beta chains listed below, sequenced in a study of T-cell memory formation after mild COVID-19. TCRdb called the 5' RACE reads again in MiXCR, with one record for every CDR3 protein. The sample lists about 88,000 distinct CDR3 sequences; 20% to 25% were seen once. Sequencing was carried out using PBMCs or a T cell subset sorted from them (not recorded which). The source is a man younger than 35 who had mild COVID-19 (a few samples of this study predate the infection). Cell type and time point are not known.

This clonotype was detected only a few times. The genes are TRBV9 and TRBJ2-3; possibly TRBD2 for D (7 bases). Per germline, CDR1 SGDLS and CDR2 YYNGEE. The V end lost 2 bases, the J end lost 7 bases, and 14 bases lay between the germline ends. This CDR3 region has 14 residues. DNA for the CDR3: TGTGCCAGCAGCGTCGGTGGGGGGGCAAATACGCAGTATTTT. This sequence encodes CASSVGGGANTQYF.

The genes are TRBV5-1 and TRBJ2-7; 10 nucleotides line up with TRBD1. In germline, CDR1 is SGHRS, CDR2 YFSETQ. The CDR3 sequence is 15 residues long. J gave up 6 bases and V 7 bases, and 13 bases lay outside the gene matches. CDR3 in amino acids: CASGRGTGERREQYF. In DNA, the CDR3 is TGCGCCAGCGGACGTGGGACAGGGGAAAGACGCGAGCAGTACTTC.

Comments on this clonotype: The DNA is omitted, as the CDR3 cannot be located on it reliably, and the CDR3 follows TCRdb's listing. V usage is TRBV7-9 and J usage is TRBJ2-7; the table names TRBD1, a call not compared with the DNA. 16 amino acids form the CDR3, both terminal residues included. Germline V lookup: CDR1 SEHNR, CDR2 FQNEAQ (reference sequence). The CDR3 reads CASSSSSGEWSYEQYF.

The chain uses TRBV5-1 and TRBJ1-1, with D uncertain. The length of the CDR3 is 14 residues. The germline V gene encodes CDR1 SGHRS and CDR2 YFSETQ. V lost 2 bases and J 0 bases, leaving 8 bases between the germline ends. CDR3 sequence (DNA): TGCGCCAGCAGCTTCCGGGGTATGAACACTGAAGCTTTCTTT. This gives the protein CASSFRGMNTEAFF.

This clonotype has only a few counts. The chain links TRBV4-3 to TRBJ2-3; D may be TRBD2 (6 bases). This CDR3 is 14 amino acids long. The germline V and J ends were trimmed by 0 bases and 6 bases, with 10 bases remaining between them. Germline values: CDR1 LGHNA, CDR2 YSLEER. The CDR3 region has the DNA TGCGCCAGCAGCCAAGAGGGGGGACTGGATACGCAGTATTTT. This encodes CASSQEGGLDTQYF.

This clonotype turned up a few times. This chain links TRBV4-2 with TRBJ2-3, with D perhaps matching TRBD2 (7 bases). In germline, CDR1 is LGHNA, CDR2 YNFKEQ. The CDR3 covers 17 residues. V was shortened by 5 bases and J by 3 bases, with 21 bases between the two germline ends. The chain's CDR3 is CASSTPGAGALTDTQYF. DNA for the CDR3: TGTGCCAGCAGCACTCCCGGGGCGGGGGCCCTGACAGATACGCAGTATTTT.

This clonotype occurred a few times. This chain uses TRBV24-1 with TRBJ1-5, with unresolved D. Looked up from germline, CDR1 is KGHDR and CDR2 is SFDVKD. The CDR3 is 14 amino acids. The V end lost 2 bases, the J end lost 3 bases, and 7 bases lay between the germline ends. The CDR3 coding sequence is TGTGCCACCAGTGATTCCAGCAACAATCAGCCCCAGCATTTT. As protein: CATSDSSNNQPQHF.

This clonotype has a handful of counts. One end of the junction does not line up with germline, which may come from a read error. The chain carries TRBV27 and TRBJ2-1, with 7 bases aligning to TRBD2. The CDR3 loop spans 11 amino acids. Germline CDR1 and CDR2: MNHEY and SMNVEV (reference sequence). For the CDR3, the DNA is TGTGCCAGCAGTTTGGGGAGGGTCTGGGTCTTC. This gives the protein CASSLGRVWVF.

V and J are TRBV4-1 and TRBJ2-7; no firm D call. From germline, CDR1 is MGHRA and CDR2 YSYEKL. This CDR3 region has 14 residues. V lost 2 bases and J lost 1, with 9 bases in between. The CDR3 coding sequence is TGCGCCAGCAGCCAAATTGCGGTGTCCTACGAGCAGTACTTC. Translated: CASSQIAVSYEQYF.

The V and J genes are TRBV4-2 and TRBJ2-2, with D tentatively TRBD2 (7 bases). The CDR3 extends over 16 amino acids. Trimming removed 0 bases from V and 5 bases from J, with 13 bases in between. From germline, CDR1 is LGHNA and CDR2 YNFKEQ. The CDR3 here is CASSQDPGGPTGELFF. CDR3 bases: TGTGCCAGCAGCCAAGATCCCGGGGGGCCTACCGGGGAGCTGTTTTTT.

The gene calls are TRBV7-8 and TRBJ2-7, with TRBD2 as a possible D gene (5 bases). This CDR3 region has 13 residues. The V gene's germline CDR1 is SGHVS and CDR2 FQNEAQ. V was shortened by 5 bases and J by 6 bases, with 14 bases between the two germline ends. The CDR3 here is CASSTRFGSEQYV. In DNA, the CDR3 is TGTGCCAGCAGCACCCGATTTGGGAGCGAGCAGTACGTC.

DNA of the CDR3: TGTGCCATGGGGACAGGGGGTCATGGCTACACCTTC. Its protein product is CAMGTGGHGYTF. The chain links TRBV10-3 to TRBJ1-2, with TRBD1 matching 11 bases. CDR3 length equals 12 residues. Germline V gene data show CDR1 as ENHRY and CDR2 as SYGVKD. V dropped 9 bases and J dropped 6; count of bases not matched to a gene: 3.